This TCR beta chain was documented in a study of cytomegalovirus exposure and HLA in healthy donors. As for the study in general: As an earlier analysis found, some 170 million T cells yielded around 110 million unique TCR beta sequences.

As concerns this clone: Its antigen remains unidentified.

General study results and limits: Altogether, some 160 TCR beta chains were recorded as cytomegalovirus-associated. It was taken for granted in presence/absence analyses that sequencing depth across donors was roughly uniform. An observed cluster of highly shared sequence variants was recorded as a likely sequencing artifact.

60 Vbeta and 13 Jbeta primers were used in PCR. Here immunoSEQ multiplex PCR was the method, and the copy in TCRdb shows in-frame clones only, minus some. This table has 150,000 to 200,000 clones, approximately 80% appearing once. This CDR3 comprises 14 residues. The V gene end was trimmed by 4 bases and the J gene end by 2 bases; junction bases not matched to a gene: 5. CDR1 SGHRS and CDR2 YFSETQ come from the germline V gene. Sequenced input: PBMCs. V is TRBV5-1 and J is TRBJ1-1; 7 nucleotides line up with TRBD1. The origin of this receptor is a woman between 40 and 50 years old in good health and CMV-seronegative. CDR3 sequence reads: CASSRGQVNTEAFF. The CDR3 nucleotides read TGCGCCAGCAGCCGTGGACAGGTTAACACTGAAGCTTTCTTT.